This paragraph covers one T cell receptor beta chain sequence. Germline V CDR1 and CDR2: SGHRS, YFSETQ. V lost 4 bases and J lost 1; bases outside the gene matches: 5. This CDR3 contains 15 residues. Unique molecular identifiers were built into the TCRbeta library. TCRdb reprocessed the PCR reads via MiXCR and lists one record per CDR3 protein. The sample consists of some 280,000 distinct CDR3 sequences, around 9.6% of them appearing once. These data belong to a study of T-cell reconstitution after alpha-beta-depleted transplantation in children. This clonotype was obtained from a human donor who donated a stem cell graft to a child with SCID. The gene calls are TRBV5-1 and TRBJ1-1; 9 bases match TRBD1. The specimen was PBMCs from the stem cell graft donor, collected from the stem cell graft. Written as DNA, the CDR3 is TGCGCCAGCAGCCATCCGGGACAGGGGAACACTGAAGCTTTCTTT. Residues: CASSHPGQGNTEAFF.